This T cell receptor beta chain was sequenced during a study of regulatory dendritic cells for organ transplantation. Study-level information: Monocytes received vitamin D3 on days 0 and 4, IL-10 on day 4.

In regard to this clone: Its cognate antigen is unknown.

CFSE-labeled sorted T cells met regulatory or mature dendritic cells for 5 days. Memory T cells were CD45RO+, naive were CD45RA+, sorted by FACS. Study observations and caveats: The authors noted considerable between-person heterogeneity in alloreactive memory CD8+ cells. Naive CD4+ and CD8+ repertoires were highly diverse; memory CD8+ was most oligoclonal.

After removal of 10 bases from V and 4 bases from J, the junction contained 12 bases not matched to a gene. The CDR3 loop spans 15 amino acids. Germline V gene sequence: CDR1 MNHEY, CDR2 SVGAGI. Using immunoSEQ multiplex PCR, the repertoire was profiled, and TCRdb retains in-frame clones only, with some absent. The table shows about 12,000 clones, with 79% occurring only once. The sequencing input was naive CD8+ T cells from blood cultured with regulatory dendritic cells. The subset denotes: CD45RA+ naive T cells. This chain links TRBV6-5 with TRBJ2-2; 7 bases map to TRBD1. This TCR was recovered from a human donor in good health. The CDR3 loop is CATPEESGGTGELFF. In nucleotides, the CDR3 is TGTGCCACCCCCGAGGAGTCAGGGGGCACCGGGGAGCTGTTTTTT.